This passage covers 24 T cell receptor beta chains from one sample sequenced in a study of graft-versus-host responses after intestinal transplantation. Some clones are missing from TCRdb's copy, which holds only in-frame ones; the method was immunoSEQ multiplex PCR. The table includes approximately 32,000 clones, over 85% detected once. Here the sequenced sample was PBMCs, taken 16 days after intestinal transplant. The receptors stem from a human patient who received an intestinal transplant, so some T cells may come from the graft donor.

This chain uses TRBV2 with TRBJ2-6, with 7 bases lining up with TRBD1. The J segment lost 0 bases and the V segment lost 5 bases, leaving 10 bases of the junction unmatched. CDR1 is SNHLY and CDR2 is FYNNEI in the germline V gene. This CDR3 is built from 18 residues. This chain's CDR3 is CASSYPTGLSSGANVLTF. The CDR3 coding sequence is TGTGCCAGCAGTTACCCGACAGGGCTCAGCTCTGGGGCCAACGTCCTGACTTTC.

Here the CDR3 reads CATGRDKAYEQYF. The CDR3 region has the DNA TGTGCCACGGGTCGGGACAAAGCCTACGAGCAGTACTTC. The genes are TRBV15 and TRBJ2-7; TRBD1 might be the D (6 bases). V lost 9 bases and J lost 2, with 14 bases in between. The CDR3 is 13 residues long. Looked up from germline, CDR1 is LNHNV and CDR2 is YYDKDF (reference sequence).

The genes are TRBV6-5 and TRBJ2-7, with D tentatively TRBD2 (5 bases). The V gene's germline CDR1 is MNHEY and CDR2 SVGAGI. V was shortened by 4 bases and J by 6 bases, with 13 bases between the two germline ends. The CDR3 totals 13 residues. CDR3 DNA: TGTGCCAGCAGTTGGACGGGGTCGGGCGAGCAGTACTTC. Protein: CASSWTGSGEQYF.

The table lists this clone with a count of one. The chain uses TRBV6-6 and TRBJ1-2, with 11 bases matching TRBD1. In germline, CDR1 is MNHNY, CDR2 SVGAGI (reference sequence). J lost 8 bases, V lost 4 bases, and 0 bases had no gene match. This CDR3 contains 12 residues. CDR3 sequence (DNA): TGTGCCAGCAGTTGGACAGGGGGCGGCTACACCTTC. Protein sequence: CASSWTGGGYTF.

The V and J genes are TRBV6-5 and TRBJ2-7; D not resolved. V was clipped by 5 bases and J by 1 base, with 12 bases between them. CDR1 and CDR2 from the germline V gene are MNHEY and SVGAGI. The CDR3 contains 14 residues. The CDR3 loop reads CASSELSESYEQYF. The CDR3 DNA reads TGTGCCAGCAGTGAACTGAGTGAGTCCTACGAGCAGTACTTC.

The chain carries TRBV10-2 and TRBJ2-7, with TRBD2 as a possible D gene (5 bases). V gave up 4 bases and J gave up 7 bases, with 17 bases separating them. The CDR3 runs 14 residues. Germline CDR1 WSHSY, CDR2 SAAADI. CDR3 protein: CASSASSVYVEQYF. DNA of the CDR3: TGCGCCAGCAGTGCTAGTAGCGTCTACGTGGAGCAGTACTTC.

The genes are TRBV28 and TRBJ1-2; no definite D call. CDR1 is MDHEN and CDR2 is SYDVKM in the germline V gene. The CDR3 contains 16 residues. V dropped 4 bases and J dropped 2 bases, with 17 bases sitting between them. In nucleotides, the CDR3 is TGTGCCAGCAGTTCTCCAACATATGGGGAGAACTATGGCTACACCTTC. It specifies CASSSPTYGENYGYTF.

The rearrangement uses TRBV30 and TRBJ2-3; 10 bases align to TRBD2. Trimming took 4 bases from V and 2 from J; bases not matched to a gene: 6. The germline gives CDR1 GTSNPN, CDR2 SVGIG (reference sequence). The CDR3 is 15 residues long. This chain's CDR3 is CAWTSGRASTDTQYF. Here the CDR3 DNA reads TGTGCCTGGACTAGCGGGAGAGCTTCCACAGATACGCAGTATTTT.

This sequence joins TRBV2 and TRBJ1-2, with 7 bases lining up with TRBD1. J gave up 2 bases and V 5 bases, and 11 bases lay outside the gene matches. The CDR3 contains 16 residues. Germline loops: CDR1 SNHLY, CDR2 FYNNEI. The CDR3: CASSRNRGPSNYGYTF. The CDR3 bases are TGTGCCAGCAGTAGGAACAGGGGCCCCTCCAACTATGGCTACACCTTC.

Points on this clone: Sequence at one end of the junction differs from germline and may be a read error. The gene calls are TRBV29-1 and TRBJ1-2; 8 bases are shared with TRBD1. The CDR3 runs to 15 residues. Germline CDR1 reads SQVTM; CDR2 reads ANQGSEA. The CDR3 coding sequence is TGCAGCGTGTCGACAGGGGCGAGGGCTAACTGTGGCTACACCTTC. This codes for CSVSTGARANCGYTF. The full variable domain, its missing parts supplied by reference TRBV29-1 and TRBJ1-2, is SAVISQKPSRDICQRGTSLTIQCQVDSQVTMMFWYRQQPGQSLTLIATANQGSEATYESGFVIDKFPISRPNLTFSTLTVSNMSPEDSSIYLCSVSTGARANCGYTFGSGTRLTVV.

The chain combines TRBV7-2 with TRBJ1-5; 7 positions match TRBD1. The ends lost 2 bases at V and 5 bases at J; junction bases unmatched: 6. The CDR3 is 15 amino acids. CDR1 and CDR2 from the germline V gene are SGHTA and FQGNSA. The CDR3 sequence is CASSLSDRVDQPQHF. In DNA, the CDR3 is TGTGCCAGCAGCTTATCCGACAGGGTAGATCAGCCCCAGCATTTT.

This rearrangement joins TRBV11-2 to TRBJ2-7; D is possibly TRBD2 (5 bases). The length of the CDR3 is 14 residues. Trimming cost V 4 bases and J 4 bases, with 14 bases left between them. The germline CDR1 and CDR2 sequences are SGHAT and FQNNGV. The CDR3 nucleotides read TGTGCCAGCAGCTCCACTAGAGACCGGTACGAGCAGTACTTC. Protein product: CASSSTRDRYEQYF. Together with reference TRBV11-2 and TRBJ2-7, the CDR3 gives the full variable domain: EAGVAQSPRYKIIEKRQSVAFWCNPISGHATLYWYQQILGQGPKLLIQFQNNGVVDDSQLPKDRFSAERLKGVDSTLKIQPAKLEDSAVYLCASSSTRDRYEQYFGPGTRLTVT.

As for this clone: Germline and junction disagree at one end, which may indicate a read error. The V and J genes are TRBV14 and TRBJ2-7, with a possible D match to TRBD2 (6 bases). Germline V gene data show CDR1 as SGHDN and CDR2 as FVKESK. This CDR3 is built from 15 residues. The CDR3 reads CAGSHPRLGWYEQYF. CDR3 nucleotide sequence: TGTGCCGGCAGCCATCCCAGACTAGGTTGGTACGAGCAGTACTTC.

The gene calls are TRBV7-9 and TRBJ2-7; tentatively, D is TRBD1 (5 bases). The V end was cut by 3 bases, the J end by 5 bases, with 11 bases between. There are 13 residues in the CDR3. The germline gives CDR1 SEHNR, CDR2 FQNEAQ (reference sequence). The CDR3 loop is CASSLGQLDEQYF. In nucleotides, the CDR3 is TGTGCCAGCAGCTTGGGGCAACTTGACGAGCAGTACTTC.

The chain carries TRBV28 and TRBJ1-1, with no clear D. CDR1 MDHEN and CDR2 SYDVKM come from the germline V gene. The CDR3 sequence is 12 residues long. V dropped 2 bases and J dropped 8 bases, with 9 bases sitting between them. CDR3 protein: CASSLERHEAFF. The DNA of the CDR3 is TGTGCCAGCAGTTTAGAGCGGCACGAAGCTTTCTTT.

This chain joins TRBV5-4 and TRBJ1-1, with 11 bases aligning to TRBD1. Germline V CDR1 and CDR2: SGHNT, YYREEE (reference sequence). The CDR3 consists of 16 residues. The junction had 6 bases not matched to a gene; V was cut back by 4 bases and J by 1 base. This CDR3 is CASSRGQGGKNTEAFF. The CDR3 region has the DNA TGTGCCAGCAGCCGGGGACAGGGGGGGAAGAACACTGAAGCTTTCTTT.

This chain links TRBV25-1 with TRBJ2-3, with 11 bases lining up with TRBD1. J lost 6 bases, V lost 9 bases, and 8 bases had no gene match. This CDR3 has 14 amino acids. The germline CDR1 and CDR2 sequences are MGHDK and SYGVNS. This CDR3 is CASQEGTGGDTQYF. The CDR3 bases are TGTGCCAGTCAGGAGGGGACAGGGGGTGATACGCAGTATTTT.

The chain joins TRBV6-6 to TRBJ2-1; D is uncertain. Looked up from germline, CDR1 is MNHNY and CDR2 is SVGAGI (reference sequence). V lost 8 bases and J 12 bases, leaving 8 bases between the germline ends. The CDR3 extends over 9 amino acids. CDR3 coding DNA: TGTGCCAGCGGCCCTGCGCAGTTCTTC. Its protein is CASGPAQFF.

This chain connects TRBV25-1 to TRBJ2-2; D is perhaps TRBD2 (6 bases). Germline V gene lookup returns CDR1 MGHDK and CDR2 SYGVNS. The CDR3 has 18 amino acids. V gave up 5 bases and J gave up 6 bases, with 25 bases separating them. This CDR3 is CASSSQGFRERNAGELFF. The CDR3 DNA reads as TGTGCCAGCAGTTCCCAGGGATTCCGGGAGAGAAACGCCGGGGAGCTGTTTTTT.

The chain has TRBV9 and TRBJ2-3, with a weak D call TRBD2 (7 bases). The CDR3 runs 21 residues. The germline V gene encodes CDR1 SGDLS and CDR2 YYNGEE. Deletions cut 0 bases from V and 1 base from J, with 27 bases between. CDR3 loop: CASSVEVGGRAGALRTDTQYF. CDR3 DNA sequence: TGTGCCAGCAGCGTAGAGGTGGGAGGTAGGGCGGGGGCCTTACGCACAGATACGCAGTATTTT.

The J gene is TRBJ2-1, the V gene TRBV18; perhaps TRBD2 as D (6 bases). The CDR3 has 14 residues. Germline V lookup: CDR1 KGHSH, CDR2 LQKENI. Deletions cut 1 base from V and 8 bases from J, with 12 bases between. The CDR3 sequence is CASSPRLVAYEQFF. The CDR3 region has the DNA TGTGCCAGCTCACCACGACTAGTTGCGTATGAGCAGTTCTTC.

The J gene is TRBJ2-1, the V gene TRBV4-1, with TRBD1 as a possible D gene (6 bases). The germline CDR1 and CDR2 sequences are MGHRA and YSYEKL. The CDR3 covers 13 residues. The V gene lost 4 bases and the J gene lost 4 bases, with 8 bases spanning the gap. The CDR3: CASSLQGYNEQFF. In DNA, the CDR3 is TGCGCCAGCAGCCTCCAGGGGTACAATGAGCAGTTCTTC.

The chain couples TRBV2 to TRBJ1-1; D is undetermined. V dropped 9 bases and J dropped 4 bases, with 6 bases sitting between them. The CDR3 length is 10 residues. Germline CDR1 reads SNHLY; CDR2 reads FYNNEI. CDR3: CARESTEAFF. As DNA, the CDR3 is TGTGCCAGAGAGAGCACTGAAGCTTTCTTT.

CDR3 in DNA: TGTGCCAGCAGAGAAACCGGGAGTAGCAATCAGCCCCAGCATTTT. Protein sequence: CASRETGSSNQPQHF. This chain joins TRBV6-1 and TRBJ1-5, with D unresolved. This CDR3 is 15 amino acids long. Trimming stripped 6 bases from V and 0 bases from J, with 12 bases between. Germline values: CDR1 MNHNS, CDR2 SASEGT.